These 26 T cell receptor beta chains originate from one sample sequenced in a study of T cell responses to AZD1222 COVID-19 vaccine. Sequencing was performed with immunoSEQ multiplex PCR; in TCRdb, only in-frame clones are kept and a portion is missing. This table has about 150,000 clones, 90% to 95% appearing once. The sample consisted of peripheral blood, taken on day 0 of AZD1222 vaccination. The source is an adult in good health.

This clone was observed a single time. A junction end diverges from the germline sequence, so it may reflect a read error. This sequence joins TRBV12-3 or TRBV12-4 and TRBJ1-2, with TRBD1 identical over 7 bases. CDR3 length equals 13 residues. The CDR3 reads CASSLIGGSIYAF. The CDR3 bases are TGTGCCAGCAGTTTAATAGGGGGCTCCATTTACGCCTTC.

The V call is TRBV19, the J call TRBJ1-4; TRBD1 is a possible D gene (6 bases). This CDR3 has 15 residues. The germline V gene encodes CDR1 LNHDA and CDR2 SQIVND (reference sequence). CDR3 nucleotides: TGTGAACCCGCCGGGGGGGCGAGTTTTGATGAAAAACTGTTTTTT. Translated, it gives CEPAGGASFDEKLFF.

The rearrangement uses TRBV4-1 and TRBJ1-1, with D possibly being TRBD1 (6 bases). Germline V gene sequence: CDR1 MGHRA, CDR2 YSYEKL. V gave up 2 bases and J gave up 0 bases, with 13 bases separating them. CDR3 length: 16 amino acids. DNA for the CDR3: TGCGCCAGCAGCCAATCCCAACAGGGTTTGAACACTGAAGCTTTCTTT. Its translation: CASSQSQQGLNTEAFF.

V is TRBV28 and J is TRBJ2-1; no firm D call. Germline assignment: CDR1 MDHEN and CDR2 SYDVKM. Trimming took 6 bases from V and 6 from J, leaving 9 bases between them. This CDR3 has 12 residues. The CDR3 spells CASRGLGNEQFF. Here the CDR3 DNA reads TGTGCCAGCAGAGGGTTAGGCAATGAGCAGTTCTTC.

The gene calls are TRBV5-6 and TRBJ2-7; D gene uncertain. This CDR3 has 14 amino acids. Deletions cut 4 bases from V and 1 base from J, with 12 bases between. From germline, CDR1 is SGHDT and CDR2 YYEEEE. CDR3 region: CASSVRLGSYEQYV. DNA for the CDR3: TGTGCCAGCAGCGTCCGGCTGGGATCCTACGAGCAGTACGTC.

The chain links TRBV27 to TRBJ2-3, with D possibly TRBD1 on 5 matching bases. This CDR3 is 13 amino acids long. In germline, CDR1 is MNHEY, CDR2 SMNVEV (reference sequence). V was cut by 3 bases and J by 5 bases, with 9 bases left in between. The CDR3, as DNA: TGTGCCAGCAGTTTGGTAGGGGAAGATACGCAGTATTTT. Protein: CASSLVGEDTQYF.

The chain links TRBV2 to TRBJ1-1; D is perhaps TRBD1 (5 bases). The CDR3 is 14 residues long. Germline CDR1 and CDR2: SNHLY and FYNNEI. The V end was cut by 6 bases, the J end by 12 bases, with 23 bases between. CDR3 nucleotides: TGTGCCAGCAGCAACCGAGAGGGGTTTTGGTGGACTTTCTTT. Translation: CASSNREGFWWTFF.

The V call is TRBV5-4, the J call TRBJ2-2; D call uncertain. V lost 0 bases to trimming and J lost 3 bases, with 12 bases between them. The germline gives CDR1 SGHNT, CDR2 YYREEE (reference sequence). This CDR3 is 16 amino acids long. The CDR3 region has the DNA TGTGCCAGCAGCTTGGGGGTGGCCTTGGACACCGGGGAGCTGTTTTTT. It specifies CASSLGVALDTGELFF.

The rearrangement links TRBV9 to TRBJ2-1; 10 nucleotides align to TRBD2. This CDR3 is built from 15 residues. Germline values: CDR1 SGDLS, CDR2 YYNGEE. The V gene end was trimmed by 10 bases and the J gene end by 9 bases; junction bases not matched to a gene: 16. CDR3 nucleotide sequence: TGTGCCTCCGCCCCCGCTAGCGGGAGATCAGGTGAGCAGTTCTTC. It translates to CASAPASGRSGEQFF. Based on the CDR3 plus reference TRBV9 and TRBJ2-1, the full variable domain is DSGVTQTPKHLITATGQRVTLRCSPRSGDLSVYWYQQSLDQGLQFLIQYYNGEERAKGNILERFSAQQFPDLHSELNLSSLELGDSALYFCASAPASGRSGEQFFGPGTRLTVL.

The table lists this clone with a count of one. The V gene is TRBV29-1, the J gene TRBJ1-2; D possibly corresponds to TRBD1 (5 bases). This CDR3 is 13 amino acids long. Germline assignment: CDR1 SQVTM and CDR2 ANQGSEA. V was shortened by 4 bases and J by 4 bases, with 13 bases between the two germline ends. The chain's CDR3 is CSVGRQGSYGYTF. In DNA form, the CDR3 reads TGCAGCGTTGGGAGGCAGGGAAGCTATGGCTACACCTTC.

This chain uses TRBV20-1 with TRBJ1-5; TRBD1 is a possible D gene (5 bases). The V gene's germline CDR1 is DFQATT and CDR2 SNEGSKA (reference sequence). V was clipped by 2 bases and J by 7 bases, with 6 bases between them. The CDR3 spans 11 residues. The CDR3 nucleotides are TGCAGTGCTAGAAACAGGCAGCCCCAGCATTTT. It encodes CSARNRQPQHF.

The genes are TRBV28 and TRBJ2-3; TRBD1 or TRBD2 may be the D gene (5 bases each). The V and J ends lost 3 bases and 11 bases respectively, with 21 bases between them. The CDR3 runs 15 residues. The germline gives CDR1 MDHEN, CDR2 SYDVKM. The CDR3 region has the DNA TGTGCCAGCAGTTTGCCCGGGACCGGGGTTGTCGGGCAGTATTTT. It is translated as CASSLPGTGVVGQYF.

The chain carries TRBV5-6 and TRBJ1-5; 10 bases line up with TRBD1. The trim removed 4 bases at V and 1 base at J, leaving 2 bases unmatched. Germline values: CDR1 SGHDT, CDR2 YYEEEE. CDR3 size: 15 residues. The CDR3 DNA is TGTGCCAGCAGCCGACAGGGGGCAAGCAATCAGCCCCAGCATTTT. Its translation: CASSRQGASNQPQHF.

The CDR3 reads CASSLGDTQYF. The CDR3 region has the DNA TGTGCCAGCAGTTTGGGCGATACGCAGTATTTT. The J gene is TRBJ2-3, the V gene TRBV6-2 or TRBV6-3; D call uncertain. The germline V gene encodes CDR1 MNHEY and CDR2 SVGEGT. The ends were cut back, 4 bases at V and 6 bases at J, with 5 bases in the middle. The CDR3 is 11 residues long.

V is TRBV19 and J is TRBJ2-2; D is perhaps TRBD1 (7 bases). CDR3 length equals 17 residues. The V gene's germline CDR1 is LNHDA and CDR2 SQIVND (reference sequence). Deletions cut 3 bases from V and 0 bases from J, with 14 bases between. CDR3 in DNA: TGTGCCAGTAGTATCCTCCCCAGGGGGGCGAACACCGGGGAGCTGTTTTTT. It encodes CASSILPRGANTGELFF.

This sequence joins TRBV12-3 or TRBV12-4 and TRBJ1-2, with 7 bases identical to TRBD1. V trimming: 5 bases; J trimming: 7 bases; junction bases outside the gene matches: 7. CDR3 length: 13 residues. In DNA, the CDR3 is TGTGCCAGCAGTCCGGACAGGTTATCTGGCTACACCTTC. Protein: CASSPDRLSGYTF.

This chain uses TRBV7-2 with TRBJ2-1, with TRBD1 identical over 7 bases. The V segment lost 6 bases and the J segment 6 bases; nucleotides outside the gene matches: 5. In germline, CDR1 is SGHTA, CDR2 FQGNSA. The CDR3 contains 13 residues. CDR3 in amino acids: CASRTRQGNEQFF. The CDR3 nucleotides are TGTGCCAGCAGGACGAGACAGGGCAATGAGCAGTTCTTC.

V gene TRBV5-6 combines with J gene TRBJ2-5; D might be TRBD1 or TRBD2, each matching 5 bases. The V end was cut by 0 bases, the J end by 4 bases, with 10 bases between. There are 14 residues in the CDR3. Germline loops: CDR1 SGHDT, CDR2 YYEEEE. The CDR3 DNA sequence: TGTGCCAGCAGCTTGGGATGGGGGTCAGAGACCCAGTACTTC. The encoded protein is CASSLGWGSETQYF.

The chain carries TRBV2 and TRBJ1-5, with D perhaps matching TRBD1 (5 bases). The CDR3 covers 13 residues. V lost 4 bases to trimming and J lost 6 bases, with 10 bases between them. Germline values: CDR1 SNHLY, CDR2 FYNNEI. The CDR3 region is CASSGRVGQPQHF. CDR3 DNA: TGTGCCAGCAGTGGCAGGGTTGGTCAGCCCCAGCATTTT. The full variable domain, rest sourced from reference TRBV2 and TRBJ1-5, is EPEVTQTPSHQVTQMGQEVILRCVPISNHLYFYWYRQILGQKVEFLVSFYNNEISEKSEIFDDQFSVERPDGSNFTLKIRSTKLEDSAMYFCASSGRVGQPQHFGDGTRLSIL.

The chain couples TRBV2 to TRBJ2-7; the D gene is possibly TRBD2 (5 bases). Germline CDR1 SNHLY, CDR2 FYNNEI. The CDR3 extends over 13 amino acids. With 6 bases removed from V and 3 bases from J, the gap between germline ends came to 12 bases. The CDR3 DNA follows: TGTGCCAGCAGGGCAACTAGGGTCTACGAGCAGTACGTC. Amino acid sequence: CASRATRVYEQYV.

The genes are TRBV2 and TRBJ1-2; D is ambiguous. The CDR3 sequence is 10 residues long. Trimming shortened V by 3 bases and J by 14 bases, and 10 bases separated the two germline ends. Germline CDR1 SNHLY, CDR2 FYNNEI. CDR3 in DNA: TGTGCCAGCAGTGATCGGCGGGCAACCTTC. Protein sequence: CASSDRRATF.

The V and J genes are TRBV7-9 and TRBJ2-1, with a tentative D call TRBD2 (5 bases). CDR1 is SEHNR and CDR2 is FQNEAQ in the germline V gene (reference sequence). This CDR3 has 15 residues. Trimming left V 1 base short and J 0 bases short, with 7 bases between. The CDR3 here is CASSLVGSSYNEQFF. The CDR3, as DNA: TGTGCCAGCAGCTTAGTAGGGAGCTCCTACAATGAGCAGTTCTTC. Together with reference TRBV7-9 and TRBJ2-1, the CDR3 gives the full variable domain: DTGVSQNPRHKITKRGQNVTFRCDPISEHNRLYWYRQTLGQGPEFLTYFQNEAQLEKSRLLSDRFSAERPKGSFSTLEIQRTEQGDSAMYLCASSLVGSSYNEQFFGPGTRLTVL.

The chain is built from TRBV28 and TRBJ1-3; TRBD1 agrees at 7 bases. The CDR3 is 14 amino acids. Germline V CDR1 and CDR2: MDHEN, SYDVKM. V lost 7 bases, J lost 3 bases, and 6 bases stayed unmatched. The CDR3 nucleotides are TGTGCCAGCATCAGGGGGTATGATGGAAACACCATATATTTT. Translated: CASIRGYDGNTIYF.

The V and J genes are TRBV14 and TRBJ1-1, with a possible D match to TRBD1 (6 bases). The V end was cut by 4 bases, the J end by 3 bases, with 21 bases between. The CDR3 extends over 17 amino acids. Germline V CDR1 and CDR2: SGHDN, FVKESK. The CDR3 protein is CASSRGGGWGAHTEAFF. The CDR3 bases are TGTGCCAGCAGCCGGGGGGGCGGCTGGGGCGCCCACACTGAAGCTTTCTTT.

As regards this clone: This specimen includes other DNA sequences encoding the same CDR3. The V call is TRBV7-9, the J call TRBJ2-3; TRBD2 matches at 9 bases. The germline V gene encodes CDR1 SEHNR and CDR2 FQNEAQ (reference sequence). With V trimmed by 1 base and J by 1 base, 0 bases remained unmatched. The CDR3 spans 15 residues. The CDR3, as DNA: TGTGCCAGCAGCTTAGTAGCGGGGGGCACAGATACGCAGTATTTT. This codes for CASSLVAGGTDTQYF.

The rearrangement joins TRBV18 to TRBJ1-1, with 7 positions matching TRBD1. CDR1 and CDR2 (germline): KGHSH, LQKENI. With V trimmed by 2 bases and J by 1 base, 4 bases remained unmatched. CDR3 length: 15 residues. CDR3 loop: CASSPDRVGNTEAFF. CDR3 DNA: TGTGCCAGCTCACCAGACAGGGTGGGGAACACTGAAGCTTTCTTT. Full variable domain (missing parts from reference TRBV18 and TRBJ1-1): NAGVMQNPRHLVRRRGQEARLRCSPMKGHSHVYWYRQLPEEGLKFMVYLQKENIIDESGMPKERFSAEFPKEGPSILRIQQVVRGDSAAYFCASSPDRVGNTEAFFGQGTRLTVV.